This passage covers 12 T cell receptor beta chains from one sample sequenced in a study of blood T cell repertoires in COVID-19. TCRdb keeps only in-frame clones here, not all; method: immunoSEQ multiplex PCR. The profile covers roughly 70,000 clones, with 89% appearing a single time and roughly 9% taken by the ten largest. Input material: peripheral blood. These receptors were obtained from a man at least 80 years old with acute or convalescent COVID-19.

The CDR3 spells CASSPPNGEKPYNEQFF. CDR3 coding DNA: TGTGCCAGCTCACCACCTAACGGGGAAAAACCCTACAATGAGCAGTTCTTC. The gene calls are TRBV18 and TRBJ2-1, with D possibly TRBD2 on 5 matching bases. The CDR3 sequence is 17 residues long. Germline V CDR1 and CDR2: KGHSH, LQKENI. The V and J ends lost 0 bases and 2 bases respectively, with 14 bases between them.

CDR3 nucleotides: TGTGCCACCGCCCAGACAGGGGGCCATGGCTACACCTTC. Translation gives CATAQTGGHGYTF. This rearrangement joins TRBV18 to TRBJ1-2, with TRBD1 identical over 10 bases. The V gene end was trimmed by 10 bases and the J gene end by 6 bases; junction bases not matched to a gene: 8. The CDR3 runs 13 residues. Germline values: CDR1 KGHSH, CDR2 LQKENI.

In its sample, this clone was seen once. The V call is TRBV19, the J call TRBJ2-7, with D perhaps matching TRBD1 (7 bases). CDR3 length: 15 amino acids. Between the trimmed V and J ends, which lost 8 bases and 0 bases, there was a span of 17 bases. Per the germline V gene, CDR1 is LNHDA and CDR2 is SQIVND (reference sequence). CDR3: CASSGATGHSYEQYF. The CDR3 bases are TGTGCCAGTTCGGGGGCGACAGGGCACTCCTACGAGCAGTACTTC. Complete variable domain (other parts from reference TRBV19 and TRBJ2-7): DGGITQSPKYLFRKEGQNVTLSCEQNLNHDAMYWYRQDPGQGLRLIYYSQIVNDFQKGDIAEGYSVSREKKESFPLTVTSAQKNPTAFYLCASSGATGHSYEQYFGPGTRLTVT.

The chain is built from TRBV5-5 and TRBJ1-1; a possible D gene is TRBD1 (6 bases). This CDR3 is built from 13 residues. Germline assignment: CDR1 SGHKS and CDR2 YYEKEE (reference sequence). V was shortened by 5 bases and J by 5 bases, with 13 bases between the two germline ends. The CDR3 loop reads CASSFAQGTEAFF. In DNA, the CDR3 is TGTGCCAGCAGTTTTGCCCAGGGGACTGAAGCTTTCTTT.

This clone was observed a handful of times. The J gene is TRBJ1-2, the V gene TRBV29-1; 7 bases fit TRBD1. The CDR3 runs 13 residues. V shed 8 bases and J 4 bases; nucleotides not matched to a gene: 10. CDR1 is SQVTM and CDR2 is ANQGSEA in the germline V gene. CDR3: CSFRNRGPYGYTF. The CDR3 bases are TGCAGCTTTCGGAACAGGGGCCCCTATGGCTACACCTTC. The complete variable domain, with remaining parts taken from reference TRBV29-1 and TRBJ1-2, reads SAVISQKPSRDICQRGTSLTIQCQVDSQVTMMFWYRQQPGQSLTLIATANQGSEATYESGFVIDKFPISRPNLTFSTLTVSNMSPEDSSIYLCSFRNRGPYGYTFGSGTRLTVV.

The rearrangement uses TRBV3-1 (or the pseudogene TRBV3-2) and TRBJ1-2, with D tentatively TRBD1 (5 bases). Germline CDR1 LGHDT, CDR2 YNNKEL (reference sequence). CDR3 length equals 15 residues. Trimming left V 3 bases short and J 8 bases short, with 19 bases between. CDR3 loop: CASSHPGGGLYGYTF. DNA for the CDR3: TGTGCCAGCAGCCACCCCGGCGGGGGTTTGTACGGCTACACCTTC.

The chain combines TRBV5-1 with TRBJ1-6, with D possibly TRBD1 on 6 matching bases. This CDR3 region has 14 residues. Germline CDR1 SGHRS, CDR2 YFSETQ. V was pared by 2 bases and J by 6 bases, with 9 bases between. The CDR3 loop reads CASSLQGANSPLHF. Written as DNA, the CDR3 is TGCGCCAGCAGCTTACAGGGTGCTAATTCACCCCTCCACTTT.

This rearrangement joins TRBV6-5 to TRBJ2-7, with D possibly being TRBD2 (6 bases). Germline loops: CDR1 MNHEY, CDR2 SVGAGI. The CDR3 is made up of 15 amino acids. Trimming took off 8 bases at V and 10 bases at J, with 27 bases between the two ends. CDR3 residues: CASFKRPGLPLGQYF. The CDR3, as DNA: TGTGCCAGCTTCAAGAGACCGGGACTCCCACTGGGCCAGTACTTC.

This sequence joins TRBV9 and TRBJ1-1, with 8 bases identical to TRBD1. Germline loops: CDR1 SGDLS, CDR2 YYNGEE. This CDR3 spans 14 amino acids. J was trimmed by 1 base and V by 4 bases; bases with no gene match: 3. CDR3 nucleotide sequence: TGTGCCAGCAGCCCACAGGGGGGGAACACTGAAGCTTTCTTT. Amino acids: CASSPQGGNTEAFF. Combining the CDR3 with reference TRBV9 and TRBJ1-1 gives the whole variable domain DSGVTQTPKHLITATGQRVTLRCSPRSGDLSVYWYQQSLDQGLQFLIQYYNGEERAKGNILERFSAQQFPDLHSELNLSSLELGDSALYFCASSPQGGNTEAFFGQGTRLTVV.

This chain links TRBV19 with TRBJ1-5, with TRBD1 as a possible D gene (5 bases). Germline values: CDR1 LNHDA, CDR2 SQIVND (reference sequence). The CDR3 totals 15 residues. V was pared by 6 bases and J by 0 bases, with 12 bases between. Written as DNA, the CDR3 is TGTGCCAGTAGGGGGGGAGGGAATAGCAATCAGCCCCAGCATTTT. This codes for CASRGGGNSNQPQHF.

V gene TRBV7-2 combines with J gene TRBJ2-1; 7 bases fit TRBD2. There are 15 residues in the CDR3. V trimming: 5 bases; J trimming: 4 bases; junction bases outside the gene matches: 8. CDR1 SGHTA and CDR2 FQGNSA come from the germline V gene. The CDR3 reads CASSPLAAGYNEQFF. CDR3 bases: TGTGCCAGCAGCCCGCTAGCGGCGGGGTACAATGAGCAGTTCTTC.

V usage is TRBV27 and J usage is TRBJ2-6; 8 bases agree with TRBD1. The ends lost 8 bases at V and 9 bases at J; junction bases unmatched: 18. This CDR3 is built from 17 residues. CDR1 is MNHEY, CDR2 SMNVEV, per germline (reference sequence). The CDR3 sequence is CASGRRDRLFVDNVLTF. The CDR3 DNA sequence: TGTGCCAGCGGCAGACGGGACAGGCTTTTCGTCGACAACGTCCTGACTTTC.